This T cell receptor beta chain was recorded in a study of neurological immune-mediated disorders. Indicated time point: longitudinal time-point 1 (baseline). 2 million unsorted PBMCs were stored in RNAlater at -80 °C before RNA extraction. This clonotype was detected only a few times. Antigen unknown. As for the cDNA, it was generated by 5'RACE with 10-nucleotide random UMIs. Every sequencing run generated over 170 million TCR-beta sequences from 15-18 subjects. TCRdb called the 5' RACE reads again in MiXCR, with one record for every CDR3 protein. The sample has about 40,000 distinct CDR3 sequences; less than 3.5% are singletons. Study-wide results and caveats: The greatest TCR clonal expansion occurred in HTLV-1-associated myelopathy and the least in multiple sclerosis, which fell below healthy controls.

This receptor was obtained from a woman in her sixties with multiple sclerosis. Sequencing was performed on PBMCs.

In DNA, the CDR3 is TGTGCCAGCAGCCCCTCCCCAGCTAGCGGTGTCACAGATACGCAGTATTTT. It yields the protein CASSPSPASGVTDTQYF. The chain couples TRBV7-2 to TRBJ2-3; 7 bases fit TRBD2. This CDR3 region has 17 residues. Per germline, CDR1 SGHTA and CDR2 FQGNSA. V dropped 5 bases and J dropped 2; count of bases not matched to a gene: 13.